This is a list of T cell receptor beta chains from one sample in a study of blood T cell repertoires in COVID-19. The protocol was immunoSEQ multiplex PCR, while the TCRdb copy is restricted to in-frame clones and leaves out a portion. The sample includes approximately 150,000 clones, about nine tenths of them seen just once. Sequences were obtained from peripheral blood. The source is a human donor in a cohort sampled during active COVID-19. CDR3s include the opening cysteine and the closing phenylalanine or tryptophan. D genes are given only for firm matches. A row's size may be missing; if present it is once, few, many or a size class.

TRBV5-8	TRBD2	-	TRBJ2-3	TGTGCCAGCAGCGACACTAGCGGGGCAGATACGCAGTATTTT	CASSDTSGADTQYF
TRBV7-8	TRBD1	-	TRBJ2-5	TGTGCCAGCAGCACTAGACAGGGCCAAGAGACCCAGTACTTC	CASSTRQGQETQYF
TRBV14	TRBD1	-	TRBJ2-7	TGTGCCAGCAGCCACACCCGGGACAGGGATCCCCAAAGGACCTACGAGCAGTACTTC	CASSHTRDRDPQRTYEQYF
TRBV7-6	-	-	TRBJ2-2	TGTGCCAGCAGCTTAGGAGAGCGGGGGGAGCTGTTTTTT	CASSLGERGELFF
TRBV19	TRBD1	-	TRBJ1-2	TGTGCCAGTAGTATATGGGGACAGGGGAAACTAGGCTACACCTTC	CASSIWGQGKLGYTF
TRBV11-2	-	-	TRBJ1-4	TGTGCCAGCAGCACAGGAGTTCTCATTAATGAAAAACTGTTTTTT	CASSTGVLINEKLFF
TRBV24-1	TRBD1	-	TRBJ1-3	TGTGCCACCTGGAGACAGGGGAACACCATATATTTT	CATWRQGNTIYF
TRBV6-1	-	-	TRBJ2-1	TGTGCCAGCAGTGAGTTGGGCCGGGACACTTACAATGAGCAGTTCTTC	CASSELGRDTYNEQFF
TRBV21-1	-	-	TRBJ1-1	TGTGCCAGCAGCAAAGGCGGGAGGGACACTGAAGCTTTCTTT	CASSKGGRDTEAFF
TRBV6-5	-	once	TRBJ2-1	TGTGCCAGCAGTTACTTCGACCCGGGGGCCTACAATGAGCAGTTCTTC	CASSYFDPGAYNEQFF
TRBV5-1	TRBD2	-	TRBJ2-3	TGCGCCAGCAGCCCTGGACTAGCGGGGGGTTCAGATACGCAGTATTTT	CASSPGLAGGSDTQYF
TRBV7-2	TRBD2	-	TRBJ2-3	TGTGCCAGCAGCTTAGAAGGCACTAGCGGGGAGTCAGATACGCAGTATTTT	CASSLEGTSGESDTQYF
TRBV12-3/TRBV12-4	-	-	TRBJ1-2	TGTGCCAGCAGTTTGGCAGCGATCAATGGCTACACCTTC	CASSLAAINGYTF
TRBV25-1	TRBD1	-	TRBJ2-1	TGTGCCAGCAGCCAGGGGGCCGGTGAGCAGTTCTTC	CASSQGAGEQFF